A selection of T cell receptor beta chains follows, all from one sample in a study of blood T cell repertoires in COVID-19. Clones were sequenced by immunoSEQ multiplex PCR, and TCRdb holds only the in-frame ones, with some missing. The sample includes over 150,000 clones, roughly 93% of them seen just once. The source material was peripheral blood. The receptors originated from a man in his late teens or twenties with COVID-19, enrolled during active disease. CDR3s include the opening cysteine and the closing phenylalanine or tryptophan. D genes are given only for firm matches.

D,V,J,DNA,CDR3
TRBD1,TRBV2,TRBJ2-2,TGTGCCAGCAGTGTGTCTGGGACAGGGTACACCGGGGAGCTGTTTTTT,CASSVSGTGYTGELFF
TRBD1,TRBV18,TRBJ1-4,TGTGCCAGCTCACCCCGCCAGGGGGATGAAAAACTGCTTTTT,CASSPRQGDEKLLF
-,TRBV28,TRBJ1-1,TGTGCCAGCTTCCCTCCTTTGGGGGGCACTGAAGCTTTCTTT,CASFPPLGGTEAFF
-,TRBV7-9,TRBJ2-1,TGTGCCAGCAGCTCCCGGACACCTCCGGACAATGAGCAGTTCTTC,CASSSRTPPDNEQFF
-,TRBV5-1,TRBJ2-7,TGCGCCAGCAGCTTCGTAGTGACATACGAGCAGTACTTC,CASSFVVTYEQYF
-,TRBV21-1,TRBJ2-3,TGTGCCAGCAGCAAAGTTCCTTGTTGCCACTTAGTCAACACAGATACGCAGTATTTT,CASSKVPCCHLVNTDTQYF
TRBD1,TRBV19,TRBJ2-2,TGTGCCAGTAGTATGGGACAGGTATACACCGGGGAGCTGTTTTTT,CASSMGQVYTGELFF
-,TRBV11-2,TRBJ2-7,TGTGCCAGCAGCTACAGGCAGGGAAGCTCCTCCTACGAGCAGTACTTC,CASSYRQGSSSYEQYF
TRBD1,TRBV9,TRBJ1-1,TGTGCCAGCAGCGACCGACCGGACAGGGTGAAGTCTGAAGCTTTCTTT,CASSDRPDRVKSEAFF
-,TRBV11-2,TRBJ2-7,TGTGCCAGCAGCTACCTAGCGATCACCTACGAGCAGTACTTC,CASSYLAITYEQYF
TRBD1,TRBV13,TRBJ1-2,TGTGCCAGCAGCATACAGGGGGACTATGGCTACACCTTC,CASSIQGDYGYTF